Below, 2 T cell receptor beta chains from the same sample are listed, as sequenced in a study of blood T cell repertoires in COVID-19. Libraries were prepared by immunoSEQ multiplex PCR; TCRdb keeps only in-frame clonotypes and omits some of them. The sample carries 370,000 or so clones, about 90% recorded once. What was sequenced was PBMCs or T cells enriched from blood (not recorded which). These receptor sequences come from a man younger than 40 who had recovered from COVID-19.

This clone was recorded a few times. The chain uses TRBV10-3 and TRBJ1-5, with a weak D call TRBD1 (6 bases). V lost 8 bases to trimming and J lost 7 bases, with 15 bases between them. Germline V lookup: CDR1 ENHRY, CDR2 SYGVKD. The CDR3 totals 13 residues. As DNA, the CDR3 is TGTGCCATCCAGGGGACACCCGAGCAGCCCCAGCATTTT. Protein: CAIQGTPEQPQHF.

The chain is built from TRBV11-3 and TRBJ1-1, with D possibly being TRBD1 (6 bases). With 0 bases removed from V and 8 bases from J, the gap between germline ends came to 13 bases. This CDR3 spans 14 amino acids. Germline V lookup: CDR1 SGHNT, CDR2 YENEEA. CDR3 sequence: CASSLDGTRAEAFF. CDR3 nucleotides: TGTGCCAGCAGCTTAGACGGGACACGGGCCGAAGCTTTCTTT.